A single sample gave rise to the 26 T cell receptor beta chains below, sequenced in a study of blood T cell repertoires in COVID-19. Some clones are missing from TCRdb's copy, which holds only in-frame ones; the method was immunoSEQ multiplex PCR. This repertoire shows 260,000 or so clones, around 84% found once; its top ten account for about 2.3%. Sequencing was performed on PBMCs or T cells enriched from blood (not recorded which). These receptor sequences come from a woman between 50 and 59 years old who had recovered from COVID-19.

At least ten counts were recorded for this clone. This same CDR3 is encoded by further DNA sequences in the sample. The chain uses TRBV19 and TRBJ2-2; TRBD1 aligns across 12 bases. The CDR3 runs to 16 residues. Looked up from germline, CDR1 is LNHDA and CDR2 is SQIVND (reference sequence). J lost 5 bases, V lost 4 bases, and 5 bases had no gene match. The CDR3 spells CASSRGQGAGTGELFF. CDR3 sequence (DNA): TGTGCCAGTAGTAGGGGACAGGGGGCAGGAACCGGGGAGCTGTTTTTT.

In nucleotides, the CDR3 is TGTGCCAGTAGCAGGGACAGGTGGCCGAATAGCAATCAGCCCCAGCATTTT. Translated, it gives CASSRDRWPNSNQPQHF. The chain is built from TRBV19 and TRBJ1-5; 8 positions match TRBD1. CDR3 length equals 17 residues. The trim removed 6 bases at V and 0 bases at J, leaving 10 bases unmatched. Looked up from germline, CDR1 is LNHDA and CDR2 is SQIVND (reference sequence).

This chain connects TRBV4-2 to TRBJ1-6; 10 bases match TRBD1. CDR1 is LGHNA and CDR2 is YNFKEQ in the germline V gene. There are 16 residues in the CDR3. The ends lost 1 base at V and 6 bases at J; junction bases unmatched: 3. CDR3 sequence (DNA): TGTGCCAGCAGCCAAGGGACAGGGGGATTTAATTCACCCCTCCACTTT. It encodes CASSQGTGGFNSPLHF.

The CDR3: CASSPYSTGEGYTF. The CDR3 DNA sequence: TGTGCCAGCTCACCCTATTCGACAGGGGAGGGCTACACCTTC. This chain uses TRBV18 with TRBJ1-2, with 8 bases lining up with TRBD1. Trimming at V came to 3 bases and at J to 8 bases, leaving 8 bases not matched to a gene. From germline, CDR1 is KGHSH and CDR2 LQKENI. This CDR3 has 14 residues.

The V and J genes are TRBV19 and TRBJ1-6; weak D call: TRBD1 (5 bases). V lost 1 base and J lost 2, with 12 bases in between. The CDR3 loop spans 17 amino acids. Germline V gene lookup returns CDR1 LNHDA and CDR2 SQIVND (reference sequence). CDR3 in DNA: TGTGCCAGTAGTATAGTTAGGGGTCGGGCCTATAATTCACCCCTCCACTTT. Protein sequence: CASSIVRGRAYNSPLHF. The whole variable domain, remainder taken from reference TRBV19 and TRBJ1-6, is DGGITQSPKYLFRKEGQNVTLSCEQNLNHDAMYWYRQDPGQGLRLIYYSQIVNDFQKGDIAEGYSVSREKKESFPLTVTSAQKNPTAFYLCASSIVRGRAYNSPLHFGNGTRLTVT.

The rearrangement joins TRBV5-1 to TRBJ1-1; 8 bases match TRBD1. The trim removed 3 bases at V and 4 bases at J, leaving 8 bases unmatched. The V gene's germline CDR1 is SGHRS and CDR2 YFSETQ. This CDR3 contains 15 residues. The CDR3: CASSSTQGVRTEAFF. Here the CDR3 DNA reads TGCGCCAGCAGCTCGACACAGGGGGTTCGCACTGAAGCTTTCTTT.

V and J are TRBV18 and TRBJ1-2; D is unresolved. V lost 2 bases and J 4 bases, leaving 8 bases between the germline ends. In germline, CDR1 is KGHSH, CDR2 LQKENI. CDR3 length equals 13 residues. CDR3 in DNA: TGTGCCAGCTCACCAGTTGGCAGCTATGGCTACACCTTC. Its protein is CASSPVGSYGYTF.

V is TRBV6-4 and J is TRBJ1-6; D is ambiguous. The CDR3 spans 13 residues. The ends were cut back, 6 bases at V and 6 bases at J, with 9 bases in the middle. The germline V gene has CDR1 MRHNA and CDR2 SNTAGT. CDR3 sequence (DNA): TGTGCCAGCAGAGAGCAGGTTAATTCACCCCTCCACTTT. Its protein is CASREQVNSPLHF.

The chain is built from TRBV7-9 and TRBJ1-1; TRBD1 agrees at 7 bases. CDR3 length: 14 residues. Germline trimming cut 9 bases from V and 3 bases from J; bases unmatched to any gene: 10. Germline-derived CDR1 and CDR2 are SEHNR and FQNEAQ (reference sequence). The CDR3 loop is CASITGVGDTEAFF. In DNA form, the CDR3 reads TGTGCCAGTATTACAGGGGTGGGGGACACTGAAGCTTTCTTT. Filled out from reference TRBV7-9 and TRBJ1-1, the complete variable domain reads DTGVSQNPRHKITKRGQNVTFRCDPISEHNRLYWYRQTLGQGPEFLTYFQNEAQLEKSRLLSDRFSAERPKGSFSTLEIQRTEQGDSAMYLCASITGVGDTEAFFGQGTRLTVV.

This chain connects TRBV30 to TRBJ2-7; D is perhaps TRBD1 (5 bases). Germline V gives CDR1 GTSNPN, CDR2 SVGIG (reference sequence). The CDR3 is made up of 12 amino acids. Trimming stripped 0 bases from V and 5 bases from J, with 8 bases between. The CDR3 DNA follows: TGTGCCTGGAGTGTACAGGCCGACGAGCAGTACTTC. Translating gives CAWSVQADEQYF.

V and J are TRBV6-1 and TRBJ1-5, with D tentatively TRBD1 (6 bases). The germline V gene encodes CDR1 MNHNS and CDR2 SASEGT. V lost 2 bases to trimming and J lost 12 bases, with 14 bases between them. The CDR3 sequence is 13 residues long. DNA for the CDR3: TGTGCCAGCAGTGAAATTAGCCAGGGGATCCAGCATTTT. This encodes CASSEISQGIQHF.

V is TRBV6-2 or TRBV6-3 and J is TRBJ2-1, with D perhaps TRBD2 (5 bases). Trimming shortened V by 6 bases and J by 6 bases, and 12 bases separated the two germline ends. This CDR3 region has 13 residues. Germline assignment: CDR1 MNHEY and CDR2 SVGEGT. In nucleotides, the CDR3 is TGTGCCAGCAGCCCCACTAGAAGCAATGAGCAGTTCTTC. Amino acid sequence: CASSPTRSNEQFF.

CDR3 in amino acids: CASSGRQGNYGYTF. The CDR3 region has the DNA TGTGCCAGCAGCGGAAGGCAGGGGAACTATGGCTACACCTTC. This chain uses TRBV9 with TRBJ1-2, with a weak D call TRBD1 (6 bases). CDR1 is SGDLS, CDR2 YYNGEE, per germline. This CDR3 region has 14 residues. V was trimmed by 3 bases and J by 2 bases, leaving 11 bases between them.

About this clone itself: Other DNA sequences within the sample encode an identical CDR3. This chain connects TRBV15 to TRBJ1-1; 7 bases agree with TRBD1. Germline CDR1 and CDR2: LNHNV and YYDKDF (reference sequence). This CDR3 comprises 14 residues. V lost 1 base to trimming and J lost 4 bases; unmatched junction nucleotides: 3. CDR3 bases: TGTGCCACCAGCAGAGGCGAGGGGGCCACTGAAGCTTTCTTT. It is translated as CATSRGEGATEAFF.

At least ten counts were recorded for this clone. The chain recombines TRBV3-1 (or the pseudogene TRBV3-2) with TRBJ1-2; 7 nucleotides align to TRBD1. Trimming cost V 4 bases and J 7 bases; bases outside gene matches: 12. The CDR3 length is 15 residues. The germline V gene encodes CDR1 LGHDT and CDR2 YNNKEL (reference sequence). For the CDR3, the DNA is TGTGCCAGCAGCCTCCCAACGGGACAGCGGTCTGGCTACACCTTC. Translated: CASSLPTGQRSGYTF.

The chain links TRBV12-3 or TRBV12-4 to TRBJ1-5; D unclear. This CDR3 has 13 residues. The germline V and J ends were trimmed by 7 bases and 6 bases, with 13 bases remaining between them. The CDR3 sequence is CASNIGGSQPQHF. The CDR3 bases are TGTGCCAGCAACATAGGAGGGAGTCAGCCCCAGCATTTT.

The V call is TRBV7-3, the J call TRBJ2-7, with a possible D match to TRBD1 (5 bases). Trimming removed 1 base at V and 6 bases at J, with 13 bases between. The CDR3 is 14 amino acids. The germline V gene encodes CDR1 SGHTA and CDR2 FQGTGA. CDR3 DNA sequence: TGTGCCAGCAGCTTAAGGGCAGGGAACGGCGAGCAGTACTTC. Amino acids: CASSLRAGNGEQYF.

The rearrangement joins TRBV10-3 to TRBJ2-7; D possibly corresponds to TRBD1 (6 bases). The CDR3 contains 13 residues. V was pared by 10 bases and J by 2 bases, with 15 bases between. The germline CDR1 and CDR2 sequences are ENHRY and SYGVKD. The CDR3 bases are TGTGCCAGCAAAGCAGGACAGACCTACGAGCAGTACTTC. This gives the protein CASKAGQTYEQYF.

This chain uses TRBV7-8 with TRBJ2-1; 11 bases agree with TRBD2. The CDR3 spans 16 residues. V was clipped by 6 bases and J by 9 bases; unmatched bases: 13. Looked up from germline, CDR1 is SGHVS and CDR2 is FQNEAQ. The DNA for the CDR3 is TGTGCCAGCAGAACACTAGCGGGAGTTCCCTTGGGTGAGCAGTTCTTC. This encodes CASRTLAGVPLGEQFF.

The J gene is TRBJ2-7, the V gene TRBV29-1; TRBD1 matches 8 bases. CDR1 is SQVTM, CDR2 ANQGSEA, per germline. The CDR3 is 13 amino acids. V dropped 6 bases and J dropped 2; count of bases not matched to a gene: 6. The CDR3, as DNA: TGCAGCGTGATCCGGGACAGGACCTACGAGCAGTACTTC. It yields the protein CSVIRDRTYEQYF.

The chain is built from TRBV9 and TRBJ2-5; maybe TRBD1 (6 bases). The CDR3 has 13 residues. The ends were cut back, 4 bases at V and 3 bases at J, with 10 bases in the middle. Germline CDR1 reads SGDLS; CDR2 reads YYNGEE. CDR3 in amino acids: CASSYGQKETQYF. The CDR3 DNA follows: TGTGCCAGCAGCTATGGACAGAAAGAGACCCAGTACTTC.

The chain combines TRBV18 with TRBJ2-7, with 8 bases lining up with TRBD1. CDR3 length: 15 residues. CDR1 KGHSH and CDR2 LQKENI come from the germline V gene. V was clipped by 4 bases and J by 5 bases; unmatched bases: 10. The CDR3 protein is CASSLTRQGLDEQYF. The CDR3 DNA follows: TGTGCCAGCTCACTGACCCGACAGGGGTTGGACGAGCAGTACTTC.

The table lists this clone with a count of one. This chain connects TRBV30 to TRBJ1-5; 8 bases line up with TRBD1. The CDR3 consists of 13 residues. With V trimmed by 2 bases and J by 7 bases, 4 bases remained unmatched. Germline CDR1 is GTSNPN and CDR2 is SVGIG (reference sequence). CDR3 in amino acids: CAWSTGGRQPQHF. The CDR3 DNA reads as TGTGCCTGGAGTACAGGGGGTCGCCAGCCCCAGCATTTT. The full variable domain, completed using reference TRBV30 and TRBJ1-5, is SQTIHQWPATLVQPVGSPLSLECTVEGTSNPNLYWYRQAAGRGLQLLFYSVGIGQISSEVPQNLSASRPQDRQFILSSKKLLLSDSGFYLCAWSTGGRQPQHFGDGTRLSIL.

The chain links TRBV28 to TRBJ1-5, with unresolved D. Germline-derived CDR1 and CDR2 are MDHEN and SYDVKM. The CDR3 contains 13 residues. Trimming left V 6 bases short and J 3 bases short, with 9 bases between. The DNA for the CDR3 is TGTGCCAGCAGACGTGTACTCAATCAGCCCCAGCATTTT. It codes for CASRRVLNQPQHF.

V is TRBV6-2 or TRBV6-3 and J is TRBJ2-1, with TRBD2 matching over 8 bases. Germline V gene sequence: CDR1 MNHEY, CDR2 SVGEGT. The CDR3 contains 14 residues. J lost 7 bases, V lost 4 bases, and 6 bases had no gene match. CDR3 in DNA: TGTGCCAGCAGTTTCCCCGGGGGGGGTAATGAGCAGTTCTTC. It specifies CASSFPGGGNEQFF.

This clone was seen more than once but under ten times. The chain uses TRBV7-9 and TRBJ2-7; D might be TRBD2 (6 bases). The germline V gene has CDR1 SEHNR and CDR2 FQNEAQ (reference sequence). The CDR3 covers 15 residues. Between the trimmed V and J ends, which lost 5 bases and 5 bases, there was a span of 19 bases. This CDR3 is CASSGYTGVPNEQYF. In nucleotides, the CDR3 is TGTGCCAGCAGCGGGTATACGGGGGTACCGAACGAGCAGTACTTC.